This is a list of T cell receptor beta chains from one sample in a study of blood T cell repertoires in COVID-19. Sequencing used immunoSEQ multiplex PCR; TCRdb keeps in-frame clones, though not all of them. The sample has hundreds of thousands of clones, roughly 90% seen once. Sequencing used peripheral blood. The receptors were gathered from a woman in her twenties or thirties with active or convalescent COVID-19. Both conserved end residues are part of each CDR3. A D gene is named only where the DNA matches it firmly.

d_call v_call cdr3_aa
. TRBV18 CASSLFQTLTNTEAFF
TRBD1 TRBV6-5 CASRDRGSEDYGYTF
. TRBV6-6 CASSFRAETYNEQFF
TRBD1 TRBV19 CASTAQGQGGSSPLHF
TRBD2 TRBV4-1 CASSQDPFSGGATGELFF
. TRBV19 CASSIGGPLHF
TRBD2 TRBV11-3 CASSPRLAGESGELFF
TRBD2 TRBV10-1 CASSESGRGGYKQFF
. TRBV6-5 CASSSEAGLLIGEAFF
. TRBV15 CATSRDQETQYF
. TRBV7-9 CASSSLWRAKETQYF
. TRBV5-5 CASSLSGAEETQYF
. TRBV27 CASSPPGGGTEAFF